The clone carrying this TCR beta chain was recorded at least ten times. This sample is part of a study of molecular identifiers for immune sequencing clone quantification. TCRdb recomputed calls from the PCR reads with MiXCR, one row per CDR3 protein. The sample has about 320,000 distinct CDR3 sequences, 20% to 25% seen once. The clonotype was recovered from a human donor in good health. Some libraries in this study had Jurkat cell RNA spiked in. Sample: naive CD8+ T cells from blood, with Jurkat cell RNA spiked in. The subset is: FACS-sorted CD8+CD4-CCR7+CD45RA+ naive T cells.

The DNA for the CDR3 is TGTGCCAGCAGCCCCCAAGCGGGAACCCCCGGAGTCAATGAGCAGTTCTTC. Its translation: CASSPQAGTPGVNEQFF. V is TRBV7-9 and J is TRBJ2-1; the match to TRBD2 covers 7 bases. J gave up 6 bases and V 5 bases, and 16 bases lay outside the gene matches. This CDR3 comprises 17 residues. Germline V lookup: CDR1 SEHNR, CDR2 FQNEAQ (reference sequence).